The 19 T cell receptor beta chains below all came from one sample that was sequenced in a study of shared clonotypes between healthy human individuals. The data were produced by immunoSEQ multiplex PCR, yet TCRdb's version contains in-frame clones alone and is incomplete. The sample holds fewer than 850,000 clones, roughly 91% seen once. Sequencing used memory CD8+ T cells from PBMCs. Documented subset: CD45RO+ cells pooled with CCR7-negative TemRA cells. These receptors were obtained from a man aged 18 to 29 in good health. Some clones in this sample may be carry-over from other donors' samples.

This clone was observed a handful of times. The chain links TRBV27 to TRBJ1-1; D unclear. V was trimmed by 4 bases and J by 0 bases, leaving 9 bases between them. The length of the CDR3 is 14 residues. CDR1 and CDR2 from the germline V gene are MNHEY and SMNVEV (reference sequence). The CDR3 coding sequence is TGTGCCAGCAGTTCCAGCTTCATGAACACTGAAGCTTTCTTT. Translation gives CASSSSFMNTEAFF.

The V and J genes are TRBV27 and TRBJ2-3, with D possibly being TRBD2 (6 bases). The germline gives CDR1 MNHEY, CDR2 SMNVEV (reference sequence). Trimming pared 2 bases from V and 4 bases from J, leaving 16 bases between. This CDR3 has 16 amino acids. In DNA form, the CDR3 reads TGTGCCAGCAGTTTACTTAAGACTAGGAGTGCAGATACGCAGTATTTT. Translated: CASSLLKTRSADTQYF.

The V and J genes are TRBV28 and TRBJ1-1; 8 bases line up with TRBD1. The CDR3 has 14 residues. Per the germline V gene, CDR1 is MDHEN and CDR2 is SYDVKM. Trimming took 5 bases from V and 4 from J; bases not matched to a gene: 6. This CDR3 is CASSGDRGPTEAFF. CDR3 coding DNA: TGTGCCAGCAGTGGAGACAGGGGCCCCACTGAAGCTTTCTTT.

This clone was observed a handful of times. The chain uses TRBV19 and TRBJ1-4; D may be TRBD1 (6 bases). V was trimmed by 7 bases and J by 8 bases, leaving 8 bases between them. Germline CDR1 LNHDA, CDR2 SQIVND (reference sequence). This CDR3 has 11 amino acids. In DNA, the CDR3 is TGTGCCAGTACCACAGGGGAAAAACTGTTTTTT. Amino acids: CASTTGEKLFF.

The V gene is TRBV4-3, the J gene TRBJ2-1; TRBD1 aligns across 7 bases. The length of the CDR3 is 15 residues. CDR1 is LGHNA, CDR2 YSLEER, per germline. V lost 3 bases to trimming and J lost 9 bases; unmatched junction nucleotides: 11. Here the CDR3 reads CASSQTGMTPGEQFF. The CDR3 bases are TGCGCCAGCAGCCAGACAGGGATGACGCCGGGTGAGCAGTTCTTC.

This clone occurred once. The rearrangement joins TRBV4-2 to TRBJ2-7; 7 positions match TRBD2. Germline V gene sequence: CDR1 LGHNA, CDR2 YNFKEQ. Unmatched junction bases numbered 4, after V lost 3 bases and J lost 5 bases. There are 13 residues in the CDR3. CDR3 DNA: TGTGCCAGCAGCCAGGGGAGGGGAGACGAGCAGTACTTC. Translated, it gives CASSQGRGDEQYF.

The chain carries TRBV27 and TRBJ1-4; D unresolved. Germline V gene data show CDR1 as MNHEY and CDR2 as SMNVEV (reference sequence). The CDR3 spans 14 residues. Trimming removed 5 bases at V and 6 bases at J, with 13 bases between. The CDR3 nucleotides read TGTGCCAGCAGTCCTCGTACCCCCTATGAAAAACTGTTTTTT. This gives the protein CASSPRTPYEKLFF.

The chain recombines TRBV19 with TRBJ2-2; D is undetermined. The CDR3 contains 18 residues. From germline, CDR1 is LNHDA and CDR2 SQIVND (reference sequence). The V end lost 2 bases, the J end lost 2 bases, and 18 bases lay between the germline ends. The CDR3 here is CASSISGYPTTNTGELFF. CDR3 bases: TGTGCCAGTAGTATATCCGGCTACCCGACGACAAACACCGGGGAGCTGTTTTTT.

As to this clone: Additional DNA sequences in this sample encode the identical CDR3. This sequence joins TRBV7-2 and TRBJ2-7; 10 bases match TRBD2. Trimming at V came to 1 base and at J to 2 bases, leaving 2 bases not matched to a gene. There are 15 residues in the CDR3. Germline V gene sequence: CDR1 SGHTA, CDR2 FQGNSA. The CDR3 sequence is CASSLDLAGAYEQYF. In DNA, the CDR3 is TGTGCCAGCAGCTTAGATCTAGCGGGAGCCTACGAGCAGTACTTC. The variable domain in full, with the rest retrieved from reference TRBV7-2 and TRBJ2-7, is GAGVSQSPSNKVTEKGKDVELRCDPISGHTALYWYRQSLGQGLEFLIYFQGNSAPDKSGLPSDRFSAERTGGSVSTLTIQRTQQEDSAVYLCASSLDLAGAYEQYFGPGTRLTVT.

This clone was counted a few times. Other DNA sequences within the sample encode an identical CDR3. The gene calls are TRBV19 and TRBJ1-1, with D uncertain. The CDR3 is 12 residues long. CDR1 and CDR2 from the germline V gene are LNHDA and SQIVND (reference sequence). The V end lost 1 base, the J end lost 2 bases, and 2 bases lay between the germline ends. CDR3 residues: CASSIGNTEAFF. CDR3 in DNA: TGTGCCAGTAGTATAGGAAACACTGAAGCTTTCTTT.

The genes are TRBV9 and TRBJ1-3; no clear D gene. CDR1 and CDR2 from the germline V gene are SGDLS and YYNGEE. With 0 bases removed from V and 1 base from J, the gap between germline ends came to 8 bases. CDR3 length equals 15 residues. The CDR3 spells CASSVVPGSGNTIYF. The CDR3 DNA reads TGTGCCAGCAGCGTAGTACCAGGATCTGGAAACACCATATATTTT.

The chain has TRBV15 and TRBJ1-3; 9 bases map to TRBD1. Germline V gene data show CDR1 as LNHNV and CDR2 as YYDKDF (reference sequence). The CDR3 covers 17 residues. V dropped 0 bases and J dropped 2; count of bases not matched to a gene: 5. Written as DNA, the CDR3 is TGTGCCACCAGCAGAGATAGGACAGGGGCTGCTGGAAACACCATATATTTT. Its protein is CATSRDRTGAAGNTIYF.

The chain is built from TRBV7-9 and TRBJ2-2; D not certain. The CDR3 has 11 amino acids. V was cut by 5 bases and J by 10 bases, with 8 bases left in between. Germline V gene sequence: CDR1 SEHNR, CDR2 FQNEAQ (reference sequence). CDR3 in amino acids: CASSPPTELFF. CDR3 in DNA: TGTGCCAGCAGCCCCCCCACGGAGCTGTTTTTT. The variable domain in full, with the rest retrieved from reference TRBV7-9 and TRBJ2-2, is DTGVSQNPRHKITKRGQNVTFRCDPISEHNRLYWYRQTLGQGPEFLTYFQNEAQLEKSRLLSDRFSAERPKGSFSTLEIQRTEQGDSAMYLCASSPPTELFFGEGSRLTVL.

This clone has at least ten counts. J is TRBJ1-2 and V is TRBV7-8; the match to TRBD1 covers 7 bases. Germline CDR1 is SGHVS and CDR2 is FQNEAQ. V was pared by 5 bases and J by 5 bases, with 11 bases of the junction left unmatched. This CDR3 comprises 15 residues. Here the CDR3 reads CASSGFNRGAYGYTF. The CDR3 DNA sequence: TGTGCCAGCAGCGGCTTCAACAGGGGCGCTTATGGCTACACCTTC.

This chain connects TRBV12-5 to TRBJ1-2; D not certain. Trimming cost V 2 bases and J 9 bases, with 7 bases left between them. CDR3 size: 11 residues. In germline, CDR1 is LGHNT, CDR2 FRNRAP. CDR3 nucleotide sequence: TGTGCTAGTGGTTTGCTCAATAGCTACACCTTC. Translation gives CASGLLNSYTF.

The table lists this clone with a few counts. DNA for the CDR3: TGTGCCAGCAGTTCCCACCAGAGGAACACTGAAGCTTTCTTT. It specifies CASSSHQRNTEAFF. This chain connects TRBV28 to TRBJ1-1; no clear D gene. Germline lookup yields CDR1 MDHEN and CDR2 SYDVKM. The CDR3 spans 14 residues. V lost 4 bases and J 1 base, leaving 10 bases between the germline ends.

V is TRBV7-6 and J is TRBJ1-1; D is perhaps TRBD1 (6 bases). With 5 bases removed from V and 1 base from J, the gap between germline ends came to 11 bases. The length of the CDR3 is 14 residues. Germline V gives CDR1 SGHVS, CDR2 FNYEAQ. CDR3 sequence: CASSHGGPNTEAFF. DNA for the CDR3: TGTGCCAGCAGCCATGGGGGGCCGAACACTGAAGCTTTCTTT.

This clone was picked up one time. This chain connects TRBV5-8 to TRBJ2-1; D ambiguous. With 0 bases removed from V and 3 bases from J, the gap between germline ends came to 10 bases. Germline-derived CDR1 and CDR2 are SGHTS and YDEGEE. The CDR3 totals 15 residues. The CDR3 DNA reads TGTGCCAGCAGCTTGGCGGCATCGGGCTACAATGAGCAGTTCTTC. Its translation is CASSLAASGYNEQFF.

The chain is built from TRBV18 and TRBJ2-1; no clear D. Germline assignment: CDR1 KGHSH and CDR2 LQKENI. This CDR3 has 15 amino acids. V lost 3 bases, J lost 5 bases, and 14 bases lay in between. CDR3 sequence reads: CASSPTALLNNEQFF. DNA for the CDR3: TGTGCCAGCTCACCTACAGCCTTACTTAACAATGAGCAGTTCTTC.